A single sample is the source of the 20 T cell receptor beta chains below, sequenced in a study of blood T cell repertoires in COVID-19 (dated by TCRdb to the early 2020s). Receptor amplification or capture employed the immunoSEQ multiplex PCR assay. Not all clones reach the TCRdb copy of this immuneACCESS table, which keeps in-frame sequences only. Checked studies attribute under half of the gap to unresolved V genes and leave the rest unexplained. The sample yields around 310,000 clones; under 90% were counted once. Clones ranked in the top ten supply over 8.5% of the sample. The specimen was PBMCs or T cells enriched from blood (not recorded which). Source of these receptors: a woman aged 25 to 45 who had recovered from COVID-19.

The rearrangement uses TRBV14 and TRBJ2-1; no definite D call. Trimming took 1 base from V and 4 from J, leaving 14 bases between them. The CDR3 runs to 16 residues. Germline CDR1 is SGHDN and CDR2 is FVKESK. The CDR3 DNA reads TGTGCCAGCAGCCAAGTTGATGGGCCTGCTTACAATGAGCAGTTCTTC. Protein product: CASSQVDGPAYNEQFF.

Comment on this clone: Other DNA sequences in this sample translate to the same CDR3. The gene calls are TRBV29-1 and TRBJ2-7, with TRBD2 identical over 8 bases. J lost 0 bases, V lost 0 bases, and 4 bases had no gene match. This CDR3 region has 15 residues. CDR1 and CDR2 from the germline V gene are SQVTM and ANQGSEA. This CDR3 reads CSVEDRSGTSYEQYF. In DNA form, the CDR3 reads TGCAGCGTTGAAGATCGTAGCGGGACCTCCTACGAGCAGTACTTC.

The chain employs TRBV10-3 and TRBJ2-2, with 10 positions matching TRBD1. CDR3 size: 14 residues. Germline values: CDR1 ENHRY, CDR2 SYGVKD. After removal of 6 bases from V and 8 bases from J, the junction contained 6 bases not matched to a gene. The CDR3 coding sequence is TGTGCCATCAGGGGACAGGGGATGGCGGGGGAGCTGTTTTTT. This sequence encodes CAIRGQGMAGELFF.

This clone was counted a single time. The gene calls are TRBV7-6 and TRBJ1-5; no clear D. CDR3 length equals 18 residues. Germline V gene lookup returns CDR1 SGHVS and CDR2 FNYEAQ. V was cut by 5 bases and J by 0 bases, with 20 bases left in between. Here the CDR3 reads CASSPNYDRYNSNQPQHF. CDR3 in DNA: TGTGCCAGCAGCCCCAACTACGACCGTTACAATAGCAATCAGCCCCAGCATTTT.

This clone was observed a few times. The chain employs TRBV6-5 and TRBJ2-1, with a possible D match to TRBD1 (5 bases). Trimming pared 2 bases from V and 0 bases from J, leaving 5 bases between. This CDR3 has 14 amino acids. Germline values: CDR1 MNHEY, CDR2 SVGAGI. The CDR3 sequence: CASSYDSSYNEQFF. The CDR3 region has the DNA TGTGCCAGCAGTTACGACAGCTCCTACAATGAGCAGTTCTTC.

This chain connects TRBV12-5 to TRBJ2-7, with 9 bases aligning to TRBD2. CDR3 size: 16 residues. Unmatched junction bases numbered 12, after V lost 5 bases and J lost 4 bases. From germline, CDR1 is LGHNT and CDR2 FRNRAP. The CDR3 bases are TGTGCTAGTGGTACCTCGACGGGGCTAGCGGGATACGAGCAGTACTTC. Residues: CASGTSTGLAGYEQYF.

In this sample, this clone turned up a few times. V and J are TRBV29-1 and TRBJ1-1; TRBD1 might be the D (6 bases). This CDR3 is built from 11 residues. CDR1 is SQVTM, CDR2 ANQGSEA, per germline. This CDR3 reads CTGGQVTEAFF. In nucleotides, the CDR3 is TGCACCGGGGGGCAGGTCACTGAAGCTTTCTTT.

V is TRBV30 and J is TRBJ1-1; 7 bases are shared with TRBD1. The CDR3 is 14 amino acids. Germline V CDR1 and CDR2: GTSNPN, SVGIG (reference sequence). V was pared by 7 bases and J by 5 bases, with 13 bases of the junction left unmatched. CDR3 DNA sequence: TGTGCCTCGAATACAGGGGTCCCGAGGACTGAAGCTTTCTTT. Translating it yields CASNTGVPRTEAFF. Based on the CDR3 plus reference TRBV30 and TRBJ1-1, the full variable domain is SQTIHQWPATLVQPVGSPLSLECTVEGTSNPNLYWYRQAAGRGLQLLFYSVGIGQISSEVPQNLSASRPQDRQFILSSKKLLLSDSGFYLCASNTGVPRTEAFFGQGTRLTVV.

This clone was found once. CDR3 bases: TGCAGCGTAGATTGGTCCGGGAGCACTGAAGCTTTCTTT. This gives the protein CSVDWSGSTEAFF. The chain joins TRBV29-1 to TRBJ1-1, with unresolved D. V was pared by 6 bases and J by 4 bases, with 15 bases between. The CDR3 runs 13 residues. Germline V gene sequence: CDR1 SQVTM, CDR2 ANQGSEA.

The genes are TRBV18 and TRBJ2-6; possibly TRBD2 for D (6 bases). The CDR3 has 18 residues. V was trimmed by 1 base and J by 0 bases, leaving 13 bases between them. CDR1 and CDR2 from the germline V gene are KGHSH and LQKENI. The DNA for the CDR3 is TGTGCCAGCTCACCACGAGTAGCGGATAACTCTGGGGCCAACGTCCTGACTTTC. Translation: CASSPRVADNSGANVLTF.

CDR3 region: CATSSGQLGSNQPQHF. As DNA, the CDR3 is TGTGCCACCAGCTCCGGACAGCTCGGCAGCAATCAGCCCCAGCATTTT. This chain links TRBV24-1 with TRBJ1-5; tentative D call: TRBD1 (6 bases). Trimming took off 7 bases at V and 1 base at J, with 16 bases between the two ends. Germline V gives CDR1 KGHDR, CDR2 SFDVKD. The CDR3 runs 16 residues.

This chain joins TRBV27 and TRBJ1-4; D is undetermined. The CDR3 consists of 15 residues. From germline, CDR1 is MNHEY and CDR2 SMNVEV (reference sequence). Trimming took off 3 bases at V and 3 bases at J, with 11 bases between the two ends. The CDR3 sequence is CASSLRRVANEKLFF. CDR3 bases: TGTGCCAGCAGTTTGAGGAGAGTAGCTAATGAAAAACTGTTTTTT.

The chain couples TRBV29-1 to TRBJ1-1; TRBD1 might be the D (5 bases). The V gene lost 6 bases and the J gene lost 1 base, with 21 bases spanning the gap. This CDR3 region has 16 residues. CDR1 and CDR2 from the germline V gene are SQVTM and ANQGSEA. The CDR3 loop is CSVMTGLMLSNTEAFF. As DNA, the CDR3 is TGCAGCGTAATGACGGGACTTATGCTTTCGAACACTGAAGCTTTCTTT.

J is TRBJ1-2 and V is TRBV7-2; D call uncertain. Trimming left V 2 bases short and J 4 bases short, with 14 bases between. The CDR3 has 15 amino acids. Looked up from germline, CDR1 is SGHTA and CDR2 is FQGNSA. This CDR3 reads CASSLISSIAYGYTF. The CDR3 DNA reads TGTGCCAGCAGCTTAATTTCGAGTATAGCCTATGGCTACACCTTC. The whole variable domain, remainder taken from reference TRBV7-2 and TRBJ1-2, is GAGVSQSPSNKVTEKGKDVELRCDPISGHTALYWYRQSLGQGLEFLIYFQGNSAPDKSGLPSDRFSAERTGGSVSTLTIQRTQQEDSAVYLCASSLISSIAYGYTFGSGTRLTVV.

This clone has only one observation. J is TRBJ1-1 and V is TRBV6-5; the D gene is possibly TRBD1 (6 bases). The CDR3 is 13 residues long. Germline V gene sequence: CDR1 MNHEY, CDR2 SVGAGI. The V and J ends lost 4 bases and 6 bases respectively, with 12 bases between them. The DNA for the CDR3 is TGTGCCAGCAGTTTCCCCGGGGGGCCTGAAGCTTTCTTT. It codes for CASSFPGGPEAFF.

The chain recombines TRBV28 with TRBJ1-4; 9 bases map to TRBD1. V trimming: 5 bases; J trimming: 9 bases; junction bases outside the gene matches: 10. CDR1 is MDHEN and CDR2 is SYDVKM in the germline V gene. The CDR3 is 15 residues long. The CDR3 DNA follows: TGTGCCAGCAGTCCCGGGGGACAGGGAGGTCAAAAACTGTTTTTT. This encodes CASSPGGQGGQKLFF.

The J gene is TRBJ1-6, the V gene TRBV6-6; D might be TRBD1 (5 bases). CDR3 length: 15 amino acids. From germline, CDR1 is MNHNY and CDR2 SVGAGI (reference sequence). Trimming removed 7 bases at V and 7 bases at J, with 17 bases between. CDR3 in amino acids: CASTLGPSRNSPLHF. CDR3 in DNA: TGTGCCAGCACGTTGGGGCCCTCGAGGAATTCACCCCTCCACTTT.

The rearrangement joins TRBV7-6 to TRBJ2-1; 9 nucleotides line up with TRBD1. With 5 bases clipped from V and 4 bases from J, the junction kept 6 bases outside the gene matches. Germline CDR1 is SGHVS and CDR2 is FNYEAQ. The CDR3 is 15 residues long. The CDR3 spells CASSPGDRAYNEQFF. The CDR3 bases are TGTGCCAGCAGCCCGGGGGACAGGGCATACAATGAGCAGTTCTTC.

The CDR3 loop reads CAWSRRGNYGYTF. CDR3 coding DNA: TGTGCCTGGTCCCGGAGGGGTAACTATGGCTACACCTTC. The rearrangement uses TRBV30 and TRBJ1-2, with TRBD1 as a possible D gene (5 bases). V lost 5 bases to trimming and J lost 1 base, with 11 bases between them. The CDR3 length is 13 residues. From germline, CDR1 is GTSNPN and CDR2 SVGIG (reference sequence).

As DNA, the CDR3 is TGTGCCAGCAGCCAAGATTGGGCTAGCGGGAAGTTATACAATGAGCAGTTCTTC. Its protein product is CASSQDWASGKLYNEQFF. V gene TRBV14 combines with J gene TRBJ2-1; 9 nucleotides align to TRBD2. This CDR3 region has 18 residues. From germline, CDR1 is SGHDN and CDR2 FVKESK. Trimming at V came to 0 bases and at J to 4 bases, leaving 10 bases not matched to a gene.